A selection of T cell receptor beta chains follows, all from one sample in a study of cytomegalovirus exposure and HLA in healthy donors. The table came from immunoSEQ multiplex PCR; TCRdb's copy has only in-frame clones and leaves some out. This table has some 200,000 clones, 60% to 80% appearing once. The sample comprised PBMCs. The receptors originated from a man aged 18 to 29 in good health and CMV-seronegative. CDR3s include the opening cysteine and the closing phenylalanine or tryptophan. A D gene is named only where the DNA matches it firmly. A clone size is listed for some rows: how often the clone was seen (once, few, many), or a class if it is expanded.

j_call d_call clone_size v_call cdr3_nt cdr3_aa
TRBJ1-1 . once TRBV5-1 TGCGCCAGCAGCCCCGTGGGCACAGGTTGGAACACTGAAGCTTTCTTT CASSPVGTGWNTEAFF
TRBJ2-5 . . TRBV18 TGTGCCAGCTCACCACTTAACCAAGAGACCCAGTACTTC CASSPLNQETQYF
TRBJ2-2 TRBD2 few TRBV7-3 TGTGCCAGCAGCGGGCAGACTAGCAGGGTCACCGGGGAGCTGTTTTTT CASSGQTSRVTGELFF
TRBJ2-5 TRBD1 . TRBV29-1 TGCAGCGGGGGACAGCCAGAGACCCAGTACTTC CSGGQPETQYF
TRBJ1-2 TRBD1 . TRBV28 TGTGCCAGCAGTGGGACAGGGGATGGCTACACCTTC CASSGTGDGYTF
TRBJ2-7 . . TRBV15 TGTGCCACCAGCAGAGATCGGGGCAGGGGTGTTGTATTTTTTGAGCAGTACTTC CATSRDRGRGVVFFEQYF
TRBJ2-1 TRBD1 few TRBV7-9 TGTGCCAGCAGCCAACAGGGGTCGATCAATGAGCAGTTCTTC CASSQQGSINEQFF
TRBJ2-2 TRBD2 . TRBV25-1 TGTGCCAGCAGTGGCCCGGGGGGAGTCGGGGAGCTGTTTTTT CASSGPGGVGELFF
TRBJ2-2 . few TRBV19 TGTGCCAGTAGTACCCTAACCGGGGAGCTGTTTTTT CASSTLTGELFF
TRBJ1-2 . . TRBV7-9 TGTGCCAGCAGCTTAGCGGACACCGGCTACACCTTC CASSLADTGYTF
TRBJ2-5 . . TRBV9 TGTGCCAGCAGCGTAGGAGATAAAGAGACCCAGTACTTC CASSVGDKETQYF
TRBJ2-7 TRBD1 . TRBV29-1 TGCAGCGGGCGGACAGGGGACGAGCAGTACTTC CSGRTGDEQYF
TRBJ2-2 TRBD1 . TRBV4-3 TGCGCCAGCAGCCAAGATACAGGGGTCGGGGAGCTGTTTTTT CASSQDTGVGELFF
TRBJ2-3 TRBD2 . TRBV30 TGTGCCTGGAGCGGGGGTGGACTAGCGGAGTTCACAGATACGCAGTATTTT CAWSGGGLAEFTDTQYF
TRBJ1-1 TRBD1 . TRBV23-1 TGCGCCAGCAGTCAATTCACAGGGGTGAAGACTGAAGCTTTCTTT CASSQFTGVKTEAFF
TRBJ1-1 TRBD1 . TRBV19 TGTGCCACCGGGACAGGGAGCTGGCAGACTGAAGCTTTCTTT CATGTGSWQTEAFF
TRBJ2-1 TRBD2 . TRBV5-1 TGCGCCAGCAGCATGGGACTAGCGGGAGTTGGCCATGAGCAGTTCTTC CASSMGLAGVGHEQFF
TRBJ2-1 TRBD2 . TRBV11-2 TGTGCCAGCAGCTTAGTGGGACTAGCGGGGAATGAGCAGTTCTTC CASSLVGLAGNEQFF
TRBJ1-2 . . TRBV29-1 TGCAGCGCCGACTCACAGGGCCATGTCTATGGCTACACCTTC CSADSQGHVYGYTF
TRBJ2-5 TRBD2 . TRBV29-1 TGCAGCGTTGTCGGCTCGCGGGGGATCCAAGAGACCCAGTACTTC CSVVGSRGIQETQYF
TRBJ2-1 TRBD2 . TRBV27 TGTGCCAGCAGTTTAATTGGACTAGCGGGGAACAATGAGCAGTTCTTC CASSLIGLAGNNEQFF
TRBJ1-5 TRBD1 . TRBV7-2 TGTGCCAGCAGCTTCGGACAGGGGAATCAGCCCCAGCATTTT CASSFGQGNQPQHF
TRBJ1-5 . . TRBV6-1 TGTGCCAGCAGTGACGGTGAGCCCCAGCATTTT CASSDGEPQHF
TRBJ2-7 . . TRBV5-4 TGTGCCAGCAGCTTGCGGGGATCCGGTGGAAACGAGCAGTACTTC CASSLRGSGGNEQYF
TRBJ2-3 TRBD2 few TRBV11-1 TGTGCCAGCAGCTTTCTAGCGGGAAACACAGATACGCAGTATTTT CASSFLAGNTDTQYF
TRBJ2-1 TRBD2 . TRBV5-4 TGTGCCAGCAGCTCGGCAGGCCTAGCGGGAGATGGTGAGCAGTTCTTC CASSSAGLAGDGEQFF
TRBJ2-5 TRBD2 . TRBV2 TGTGCCAGCAGCGCCTGGAGGACTAGCGGGGGGGGCGGGGAGACCCAGTACTTC CASSAWRTSGGGGETQYF
TRBJ2-1 TRBD2 once TRBV29-1 TGCAGCGTTGGAGGGACTAGCGCGTACAATGAGCAGTTCTTC CSVGGTSAYNEQFF
TRBJ1-2 . . TRBV2 TGTGCCAGCAGTGAATTAGCGGCCGTCTCATGGAATGGCTACACCTTC CASSELAAVSWNGYTF
TRBJ1-1 . . TRBV7-7 TGTGCTAGCAGCCCGCAGGGTGTCTATACTGAAGCTTTCTTT CASSPQGVYTEAFF
TRBJ2-1 TRBD2 once TRBV5-1 TGCGCCAGCAGCTTGGCGCTAGCGGACAATGAGCAGTTCTTC CASSLALADNEQFF
TRBJ2-2 . . TRBV7-3 TGTGCCAGCAGCTCGCATCGGGAGAACACCGGGGAGCTGTTTTTT CASSSHRENTGELFF
TRBJ1-4 . many TRBV27 TGTGCCAGCAGTCGCTCGCCCGGAACTAATGAAAAACTGTTTTTT CASSRSPGTNEKLFF
TRBJ1-1 . . TRBV5-4 TGTGCCAGCAGCTACAAGAACACTGAAGCTTTCTTT CASSYKNTEAFF
TRBJ2-1 TRBD2 . TRBV5-1 TGCGCCAGCAGCTTCGTGTCACCAGGACTAGCGGGAAAGGTAAATGAGCAGTTCTTC CASSFVSPGLAGKVNEQFF
TRBJ2-2 TRBD2 . TRBV4-3 TGCGCCAGCAGCCAAGATTCGGGCGGGGGGCACACCGGGGAGCTGTTTTTT CASSQDSGGGHTGELFF
TRBJ1-2 TRBD1 once TRBV5-4 TGTGCCAGCAGCCTGGGACAGGGGTCCTATGGCTACACCTTC CASSLGQGSYGYTF
TRBJ2-5 . . TRBV5-1 TGCGCCAGCAACAAGGAGGGGACAGTCCAAGAGACCCAGTACTTC CASNKEGTVQETQYF
TRBJ2-3 TRBD1 once TRBV30 TGTGCTTCCCGTACTGACAGGGGATCGGCAGATACGCAGTATTTT CASRTDRGSADTQYF
TRBJ2-7 TRBD2 once TRBV4-3 TGCGCCAGCAGCCAAGATCTTGGTAGCGGGAGCCTGGGGGGGGTCGAGCAGTACTTC CASSQDLGSGSLGGVEQYF
TRBJ2-7 TRBD1 . TRBV5-4 TGTGCCAGCAGCTTGAAAGGGGGGACAGGGGGCTCCTACGAGCAGTACTTC CASSLKGGTGGSYEQYF
TRBJ2-7 . . TRBV6-5 TGTGCCAGCAGCAAGGACAGCTTCTCCTACGAGCAGTACTTC CASSKDSFSYEQYF
TRBJ2-7 TRBD1 . TRBV29-1 TGCAGCGTTGAAGTCCGGGACAGAACCTACGAGCAGTACTTC CSVEVRDRTYEQYF